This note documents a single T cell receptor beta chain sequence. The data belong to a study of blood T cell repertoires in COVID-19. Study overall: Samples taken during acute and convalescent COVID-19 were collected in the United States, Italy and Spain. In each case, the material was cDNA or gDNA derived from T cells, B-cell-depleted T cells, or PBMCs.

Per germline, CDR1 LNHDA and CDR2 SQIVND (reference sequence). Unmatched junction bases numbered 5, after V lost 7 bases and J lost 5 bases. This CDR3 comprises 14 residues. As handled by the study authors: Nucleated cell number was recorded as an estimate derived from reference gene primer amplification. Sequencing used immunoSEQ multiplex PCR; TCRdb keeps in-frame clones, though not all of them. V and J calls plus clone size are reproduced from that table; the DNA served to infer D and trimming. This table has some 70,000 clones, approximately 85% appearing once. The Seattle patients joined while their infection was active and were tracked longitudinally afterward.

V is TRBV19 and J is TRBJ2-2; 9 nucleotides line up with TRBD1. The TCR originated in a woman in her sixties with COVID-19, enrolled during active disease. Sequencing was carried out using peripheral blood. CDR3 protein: CASNMGQGTGELFF. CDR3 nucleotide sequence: TGTGCCAGTAACATGGGACAGGGAACCGGGGAGCTGTTTTTT.